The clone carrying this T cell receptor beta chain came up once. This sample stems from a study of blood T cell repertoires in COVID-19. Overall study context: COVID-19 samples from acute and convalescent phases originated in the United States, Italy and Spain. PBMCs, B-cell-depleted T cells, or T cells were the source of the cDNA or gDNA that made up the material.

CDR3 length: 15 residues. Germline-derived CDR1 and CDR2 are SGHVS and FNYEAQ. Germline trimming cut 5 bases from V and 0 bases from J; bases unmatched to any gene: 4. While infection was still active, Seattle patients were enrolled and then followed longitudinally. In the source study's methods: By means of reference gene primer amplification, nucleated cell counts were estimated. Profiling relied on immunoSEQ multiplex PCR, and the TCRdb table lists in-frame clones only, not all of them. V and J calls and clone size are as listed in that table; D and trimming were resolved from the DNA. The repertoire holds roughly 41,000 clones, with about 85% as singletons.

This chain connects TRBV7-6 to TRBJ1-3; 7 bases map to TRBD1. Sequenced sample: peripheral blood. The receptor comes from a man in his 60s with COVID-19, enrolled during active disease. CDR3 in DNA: TGTGCCAGCAGCACCCGGGACAGCTCTGGAAACACCATATATTTT. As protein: CASSTRDSSGNTIYF.